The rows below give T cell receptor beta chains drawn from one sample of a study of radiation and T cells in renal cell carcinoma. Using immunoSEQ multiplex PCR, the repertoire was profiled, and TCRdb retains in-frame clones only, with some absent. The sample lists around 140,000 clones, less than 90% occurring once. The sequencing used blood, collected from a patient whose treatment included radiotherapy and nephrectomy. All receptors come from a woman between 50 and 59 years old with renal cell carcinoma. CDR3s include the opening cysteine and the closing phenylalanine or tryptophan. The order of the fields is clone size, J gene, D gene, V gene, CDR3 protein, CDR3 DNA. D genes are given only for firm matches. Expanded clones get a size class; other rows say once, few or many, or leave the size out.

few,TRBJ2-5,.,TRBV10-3,CAISARQETQYF,TGTGCCATCAGTGCTAGGCAAGAGACCCAGTACTTC
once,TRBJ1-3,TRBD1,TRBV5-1,CASSLATGGGNTIYF,TGCGCCAGCAGCTTGGCAACAGGGGGTGGAAACACCATATATTTT
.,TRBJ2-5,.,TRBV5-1,CASSWEETQYF,TGCGCCAGCAGCTGGGAGGAGACCCAGTACTTC
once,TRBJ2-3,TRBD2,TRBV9,CASSPGLARDTQYF,TGTGCCAGCAGCCCGGGACTAGCTCGAGATACGCAGTATTTT
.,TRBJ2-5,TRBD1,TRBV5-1,CASSLVGTDEETQYF,TGCGCCAGCAGCTTGGTTGGGACAGACGAAGAGACCCAGTACTTC
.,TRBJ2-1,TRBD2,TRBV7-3,CASSRLAGTYNEQFF,TGTGCCAGCAGCCGACTAGCGGGCACCTACAATGAGCAGTTCTTC
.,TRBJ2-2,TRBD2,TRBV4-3,CASSQTSGDTGELFF,TGCGCCAGCAGTCAGACTAGCGGTGACACCGGGGAGCTGTTTTTT
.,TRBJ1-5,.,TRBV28,CASSFQGNQPQHF,TGTGCCAGCAGTTTTCAGGGGAATCAGCCCCAGCATTTT
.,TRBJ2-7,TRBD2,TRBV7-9,CASSVPILAGSYEQYF,TGTGCCAGCAGCGTACCGATTCTAGCGGGTTCCTACGAGCAGTACTTC
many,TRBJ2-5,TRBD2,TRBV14,CASSQWGLAGGRQETQYF,TGTGCCAGCAGCCAATGGGGACTAGCGGGGGGCCGCCAAGAGACCCAGTACTTC
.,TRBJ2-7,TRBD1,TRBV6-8,CASQSRQGPSEYEQYF,TGTGCCAGTCAGAGTCGACAGGGGCCGTCGGAGTACGAGCAGTACTTC
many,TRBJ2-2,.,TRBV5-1,CASSLVREGNTGELFF,TGCGCCAGCAGCTTGGTGCGTGAGGGGAACACCGGGGAGCTGTTTTTT
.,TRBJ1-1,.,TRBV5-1,CASSLEARNTEAFF,TGCGCCAGCAGCTTGGAAGCCAGGAACACTGAAGCTTTCTTT
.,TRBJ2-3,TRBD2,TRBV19,CASRPGLAGSTNTQYF,TGTGCCAGTAGACCGGGACTAGCGGGATCTACAAATACGCAGTATTTT
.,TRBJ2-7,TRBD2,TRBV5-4,CASSPRTSGSGDEQYF,TGTGCCAGCAGCCCGCGGACTAGCGGGAGTGGGGACGAGCAGTACTTC
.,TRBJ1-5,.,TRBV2,CASDWTGDGNQPQHF,TGTGCCAGCGATTGGACGGGGGATGGCAATCAGCCCCAGCATTTT
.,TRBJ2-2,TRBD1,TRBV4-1,CASSRQDRVGELFF,TGCGCCAGCAGCCGTCAGGACAGGGTGGGGGAGCTGTTTTTT
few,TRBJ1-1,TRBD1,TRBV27,CASSFDRVNTEAFF,TGTGCCAGCAGTTTCGACAGGGTGAACACTGAAGCTTTCTTT
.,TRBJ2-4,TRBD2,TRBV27,CASRGRKGTLAEIAKNIQYF,TGTGCCAGCCGGGGGAGGAAGGGCACCCTAGCGGAGATAGCCAAAAACATTCAGTACTTC
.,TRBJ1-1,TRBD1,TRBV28,CASRTGGNEAFF,TGTGCCAGCAGAACAGGGGGTAATGAAGCTTTCTTT
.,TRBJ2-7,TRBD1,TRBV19,CASRGFRDRGEHEQYF,TGTGCCAGTAGGGGGTTCCGGGACAGGGGAGAACACGAGCAGTACTTC
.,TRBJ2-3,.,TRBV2,CASRDLVGGHTQYF,TGTGCCAGCAGGGACCTCGTGGGGGGCCACACGCAGTATTTT
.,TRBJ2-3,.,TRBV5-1,CASSSSLGGDTQYF,TGCGCCAGCAGCTCGAGCTTAGGGGGAGATACGCAGTATTTT
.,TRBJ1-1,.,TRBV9,CASSATGRSNTEAFF,TGTGCCAGCAGCGCCACGGGCAGGTCGAACACTGAAGCTTTCTTT
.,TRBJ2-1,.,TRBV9,CAEGACNEQFF,TGTGCGGAGGGGGCATGCAATGAGCAGTTCTTC